A single sample is the source of the 28 T cell receptor beta chains below, sequenced in a study of blood T cell repertoires in COVID-19. The method was immunoSEQ multiplex PCR; TCRdb's version includes in-frame clones alone and lacks a portion of them. The sample lists 130,000 to 150,000 clones, about four fifths occurring once. Material: PBMCs or T cells enriched from blood (not recorded which). These receptors originate from a woman between 50 and 59 years old who had been exposed to COVID-19.

The rearrangement joins TRBV3-1 (or the pseudogene TRBV3-2) to TRBJ1-1; D unclear. There are 16 residues in the CDR3. Germline lookup yields CDR1 LGHDT and CDR2 YNNKEL (reference sequence). Trimming cost V 4 bases and J 4 bases, with 19 bases left between them. The CDR3 loop is CASSPELQRRGTEAFF. As DNA, the CDR3 is TGTGCCAGCAGCCCGGAACTACAGAGACGGGGCACTGAAGCTTTCTTT.

The rearrangement uses TRBV20-1 and TRBJ2-1, with a weak D call TRBD1 (5 bases). The V end was cut by 3 bases, the J end by 10 bases, with 13 bases between. This CDR3 is built from 12 residues. Germline CDR1 and CDR2: DFQATT and SNEGSKA (reference sequence). CDR3 DNA: TGCAGTGCTAGTAGATGGGCAGGGGAGCAGTTCTTC. This encodes CSASRWAGEQFF.

This clone was picked up one time. The V and J genes are TRBV14 and TRBJ1-4, with D unclear. The CDR3 is 17 residues long. Trimming removed 4 bases at V and 3 bases at J, with 18 bases between. The V gene's germline CDR1 is SGHDN and CDR2 FVKESK. CDR3 nucleotide sequence: TGTGCCAGCAGCCCACTCCGCTACCAGGAGGCTAATGAAAAACTGTTTTTT. It specifies CASSPLRYQEANEKLFF. The whole variable domain, remainder taken from reference TRBV14 and TRBJ1-4, is EAGVTQFPSHSVIEKGQTVTLRCDPISGHDNLYWYRRVMGKEIKFLLHFVKESKQDESGMPNNRFLAERTGGTYSTLKVQPAELEDSGVYFCASSPLRYQEANEKLFFGSGTQLSVL.

This sequence joins TRBV5-1 and TRBJ2-7; TRBD1 matches at 10 bases. V trimming: 4 bases; J trimming: 5 bases; junction bases outside the gene matches: 6. The CDR3 runs 14 residues. CDR1 SGHRS and CDR2 YFSETQ come from the germline V gene. CDR3 residues: CASSMTGGGHEQYF. The CDR3 region has the DNA TGCGCCAGCAGCATGACAGGGGGCGGCCACGAGCAGTACTTC.

In this sample, this clone turned up a few times. The J gene is TRBJ2-2, the V gene TRBV11-2; TRBD2 matches at 9 bases. CDR1 and CDR2 (germline): SGHAT, FQNNGV. V dropped 2 bases and J dropped 3; count of bases not matched to a gene: 7. The CDR3 is 17 amino acids. DNA for the CDR3: TGTGCCAGCAGCTTAACGGGACTAGCCCACGACACCGGGGAGCTGTTTTTT. Translated: CASSLTGLAHDTGELFF. The full variable domain, in which reference TRBV11-2 and TRBJ2-2 provide the parts outside the CDR3, is EAGVAQSPRYKIIEKRQSVAFWCNPISGHATLYWYQQILGQGPKLLIQFQNNGVVDDSQLPKDRFSAERLKGVDSTLKIQPAKLEDSAVYLCASSLTGLAHDTGELFFGEGSRLTVL.

This clone showed up just once. This chain joins TRBV11-3 and TRBJ2-2; 8 positions agree with TRBD2. The CDR3 runs 15 residues. The ends lost 6 bases at V and 4 bases at J; junction bases unmatched: 7. The germline V gene encodes CDR1 SGHNT and CDR2 YENEEA. The CDR3 DNA sequence: TGTGCCAGCAGTTCAGCGGGAGTAGCCACCGGGGAGCTGTTTTTT. Translating gives CASSSAGVATGELFF. Full variable domain (remainder filled in from reference TRBV11-3 and TRBJ2-2): EAGVVQSPRYKIIEKKQPVAFWCNPISGHNTLYWYLQNLGQGPELLIRYENEEAVDDSQLPKDRFSAERLKGVDSTLKIQPAELGDSAVYLCASSSAGVATGELFFGEGSRLTVL.

The rearrangement links TRBV6-5 to TRBJ1-3; a weak D match, TRBD1 (5 bases). The CDR3 has 14 residues. V gave up 5 bases and J gave up 4 bases, with 12 bases separating them. CDR1 is MNHEY and CDR2 is SVGAGI in the germline V gene. This chain's CDR3 is CASSHLGGGNTIYF. CDR3 nucleotide sequence: TGTGCCAGCAGTCACTTGGGGGGAGGAAACACCATATATTTT.

This sequence joins TRBV6-5 and TRBJ2-7; a weak D match, TRBD1 (5 bases). This CDR3 spans 14 amino acids. Germline V gene lookup returns CDR1 MNHEY and CDR2 SVGAGI. Trimming shortened V by 3 bases and J by 3 bases, and 12 bases separated the two germline ends. In nucleotides, the CDR3 is TGTGCCAGCAGTTATGGTCCCAGGGTCTACGAGCAGTACTTC. Amino acid sequence: CASSYGPRVYEQYF.

The sample holds one count of this clone. The rearrangement uses TRBV7-9 and TRBJ2-3; TRBD2 is a possible D gene (6 bases). V lost 1 base to trimming and J lost 0 bases, with 11 bases between them. The germline gives CDR1 SEHNR, CDR2 FQNEAQ (reference sequence). The length of the CDR3 is 16 residues. This CDR3 is CASSLGRTTSTDTQYF. CDR3 in DNA: TGTGCCAGCAGCTTAGGACGGACTACTAGCACAGATACGCAGTATTTT.

The J gene is TRBJ1-6, the V gene TRBV10-3; D possibly corresponds to TRBD1 (5 bases). The germline V gene has CDR1 ENHRY and CDR2 SYGVKD. The V gene lost 7 bases and the J gene lost 10 bases, with 20 bases spanning the gap. The CDR3 consists of 15 residues. The CDR3: CAITANGGGSSPLHF. CDR3 nucleotides: TGTGCCATCACGGCGAACGGGGGGGGTAGCTCACCCCTCCACTTT.

The count of this clone is one. This sequence joins TRBV19 and TRBJ1-2; 9 bases are a match to TRBD1. From germline, CDR1 is LNHDA and CDR2 SQIVND (reference sequence). V trimming: 3 bases; J trimming: 6 bases; junction bases outside the gene matches: 8. The CDR3 extends over 15 amino acids. As DNA, the CDR3 is TGTGCCAGTAGTATGTGGGGACAGGGTTTGAATGGCTACACCTTC. Translated, it gives CASSMWGQGLNGYTF.

The J gene is TRBJ2-7, the V gene TRBV7-9, with D possibly being TRBD1 (5 bases). Between the trimmed V and J ends, which lost 1 base and 5 bases, there was a span of 12 bases. CDR3 length: 14 residues. Germline V gene data show CDR1 as SEHNR and CDR2 as FQNEAQ (reference sequence). The DNA of the CDR3 is TGTGCCAGCAGCTTAGAACAGGCCGGGCACGAGCAGTACTTC. This sequence encodes CASSLEQAGHEQYF.

This CDR3 reads CASSETPSGGYTF. The CDR3 DNA follows: TGTGCCAGCAGTGAAACCCCCTCGGGAGGCTACACCTTC. V is TRBV2 and J is TRBJ1-2; D is uncertain. V dropped 2 bases and J dropped 8 bases, with 12 bases sitting between them. This CDR3 is 13 amino acids long. Per the germline V gene, CDR1 is SNHLY and CDR2 is FYNNEI.

The chain is built from TRBV5-4 and TRBJ2-7; 13 bases fit TRBD2. The V gene's germline CDR1 is SGHNT and CDR2 YYREEE (reference sequence). J was trimmed by 4 bases and V by 2 bases; bases with no gene match: 9. The CDR3 consists of 17 residues. The CDR3 region has the DNA TGTGCCAGCAGCTTCGGACTAGCGGGAGAAGGAAGGTACGAGCAGTACTTC. It encodes CASSFGLAGEGRYEQYF.

The chain employs TRBV5-1 and TRBJ2-2; D possibly corresponds to TRBD1 (5 bases). This CDR3 comprises 15 residues. V was shortened by 4 bases and J by 0 bases, with 10 bases between the two germline ends. Germline-derived CDR1 and CDR2 are SGHRS and YFSETQ. CDR3 DNA: TGCGCCAGCAGCCCAGGCAGGGCGAACACCGGGGAGCTGTTTTTT. Its protein product is CASSPGRANTGELFF. The full variable domain, rest sourced from reference TRBV5-1 and TRBJ2-2, is KAGVTQTPRYLIKTRGQQVTLSCSPISGHRSVSWYQQTPGQGLQFLFEYFSETQRNKGNFPGRFSGRQFSNSRSEMNVSTLELGDSALYLCASSPGRANTGELFFGEGSRLTVL.

The J gene is TRBJ2-5, the V gene TRBV28; tentatively, D is TRBD1 (5 bases). The CDR3 sequence is 16 residues long. V was shortened by 2 bases and J by 4 bases, with 17 bases between the two germline ends. Germline lookup yields CDR1 MDHEN and CDR2 SYDVKM. CDR3 in amino acids: CASSLEGLWGRETQYF. The CDR3 coding sequence is TGTGCCAGCAGTTTAGAAGGGCTATGGGGCCGAGAGACCCAGTACTTC.

CDR3 in DNA: TGTGCCAGCAGCCGTCGTTGGCTAGCGGGAGTCCGGAACGAGCAGTACTTC. It yields the protein CASSRRWLAGVRNEQYF. The gene calls are TRBV5-6 and TRBJ2-7, with 10 bases identical to TRBD2. Per the germline V gene, CDR1 is SGHDT and CDR2 is YYEEEE. The CDR3 has 17 amino acids. After removal of 4 bases from V and 5 bases from J, the junction contained 15 bases not matched to a gene.

The chain joins TRBV6-2 or TRBV6-3 to TRBJ2-3; no clear D gene. V shed 0 bases and J shed 0 bases, with 13 bases lying between them. CDR3 size: 17 residues. The V gene's germline CDR1 is MNHEY and CDR2 SVGEGT. This CDR3 reads CASSYSTLVGSTDTQYF. The DNA for the CDR3 is TGTGCCAGCAGTTACTCGACTTTGGTTGGGAGCACAGATACGCAGTATTTT.

The chain employs TRBV4-3 and TRBJ2-1; D ambiguous. CDR1 and CDR2 (germline): LGHNA, YSLEER. The CDR3 length is 15 residues. Trimming left V 4 bases short and J 0 bases short, with 10 bases between. CDR3 loop: CASSPEASSYNEQFF. Written as DNA, the CDR3 is TGCGCCAGCAGCCCCGAGGCCAGCTCCTACAATGAGCAGTTCTTC.

V usage is TRBV10-2 and J usage is TRBJ2-3; D is ambiguous. CDR3 length equals 12 residues. Germline loops: CDR1 WSHSY, CDR2 SAAADI. The V gene lost 3 bases and the J gene lost 5 bases, with 6 bases spanning the gap. CDR3 nucleotide sequence: TGCGCCAGCAGTGAACTACGAGATACGCAGTATTTT. Translation: CASSELRDTQYF.

In DNA, the CDR3 is TGTGCCATCAGTGCCCCCGGGACAGGGCTCCCAGATACGCAGTATTTT. It yields the protein CAISAPGTGLPDTQYF. The chain employs TRBV10-3 and TRBJ2-3, with 9 bases fitting TRBD1. In germline, CDR1 is ENHRY, CDR2 SYGVKD. This CDR3 contains 16 residues. J lost 4 bases, V lost 4 bases, and 9 bases had no gene match.

V is TRBV5-4 and J is TRBJ2-7, with 8 bases matching TRBD1. The CDR3 sequence is 12 residues long. Germline assignment: CDR1 SGHNT and CDR2 YYREEE (reference sequence). With 4 bases clipped from V and 6 bases from J, the junction kept 3 bases outside the gene matches. CDR3 coding DNA: TGTGCCAGCAGCCCACAGGGGGGCGAGCAGTACTTC. Translating gives CASSPQGGEQYF.

This sequence joins TRBV4-3 and TRBJ2-4; tentative D call: TRBD2 (6 bases). This CDR3 spans 18 amino acids. Germline CDR1 is LGHNA and CDR2 is YSLEER. V was shortened by 0 bases and J by 5 bases, with 20 bases between the two germline ends. The CDR3 bases are TGCGCCAGCAGCCAAGAACCCTGGGGCGCAGCGGGCGAAAACATTCAGTACTTC. Encoded protein: CASSQEPWGAAGENIQYF.

This chain uses TRBV5-4 with TRBJ2-7; 7 nucleotides align to TRBD2. CDR3 length: 13 residues. Germline loops: CDR1 SGHNT, CDR2 YYREEE (reference sequence). V dropped 6 bases and J dropped 2; count of bases not matched to a gene: 5. The CDR3 DNA sequence: TGTGCCAGCACTCTGGGGGGGACCTACGAGCAGTACTTC. It is translated as CASTLGGTYEQYF.

The rearrangement uses TRBV12-3 or TRBV12-4 and TRBJ1-2; 10 bases match TRBD1. The V and J ends lost 5 bases and 7 bases, in that order; junction bases with no gene match: 4. The CDR3 contains 13 residues. The CDR3 DNA follows: TGTGCCAGCAGTGGGGACAGGGGTTCTGGCTACACCTTC. This encodes CASSGDRGSGYTF.

This chain connects TRBV18 to TRBJ2-3; unclear D gene. The CDR3 is made up of 14 amino acids. With 3 bases removed from V and 2 bases from J, the gap between germline ends came to 9 bases. Germline V gene lookup returns CDR1 KGHSH and CDR2 LQKENI. CDR3 loop: CASSPVEVTDTQYF. In DNA, the CDR3 is TGTGCCAGCTCACCGGTCGAGGTCACAGATACGCAGTATTTT.

The chain links TRBV5-4 to TRBJ1-6, with D possibly being TRBD1 (5 bases). Germline assignment: CDR1 SGHNT and CDR2 YYREEE (reference sequence). The CDR3 loop spans 18 amino acids. With 2 bases removed from V and 0 bases from J, the gap between germline ends came to 15 bases. CDR3 sequence reads: CASSFQEPTGSYNSPLHF. CDR3 coding DNA: TGTGCCAGCAGCTTTCAGGAACCTACAGGCTCCTATAATTCACCCCTCCACTTT. The full variable domain, rest sourced from reference TRBV5-4 and TRBJ1-6, is ETGVTQSPTHLIKTRGQQVTLRCSSQSGHNTVSWYQQALGQGPQFIFQYYREEENGRGNFPPRFSGLQFPNYSSELNVNALELDDSALYLCASSFQEPTGSYNSPLHFGNGTRLTVT.

The V and J genes are TRBV3-1 (or the pseudogene TRBV3-2) and TRBJ2-7, with D perhaps matching TRBD1 (5 bases). CDR1 and CDR2 from the germline V gene are LGHDT and YNNKEL (reference sequence). The CDR3 length is 15 residues. V was shortened by 4 bases and J by 3 bases, with 16 bases between the two germline ends. CDR3 sequence: CASSRPQVTFYEQYF. The DNA for the CDR3 is TGTGCCAGCAGCCGACCACAGGTTACCTTCTACGAGCAGTACTTC.